This entry describes one T cell receptor (beta chain). The data stem from a study of blood T cell repertoires in COVID-19. Study background: The samples span acute and convalescent COVID-19 from the United States, Italy and Spain.

As handled by the study authors: Using reference gene primer amplification, nucleated cell counts were estimated. The repertoire was sequenced with immunoSEQ multiplex PCR; TCRdb's copy has only in-frame clones and lacks some. V, J and clone size derive from that table, while D and trimming were established from the DNA sequence. Of 130,000 or so clones detected, under 90% appear once; the ten largest clones hold around 4.5%. This CDR3 region has 15 residues. Germline CDR1 SGHRS, CDR2 YFSETQ. The V and J ends lost 0 bases and 4 bases respectively, with 10 bases between them. This TCR derives from a woman between 65 and 79 years old with acute or convalescent COVID-19. The rearrangement links TRBV5-1 to TRBJ2-2, with a tentative D call TRBD2 (5 bases). The sample consisted of peripheral blood. The CDR3 reads CASSLATGSTGELFF. CDR3 nucleotide sequence: TGCGCCAGCAGCTTGGCGACGGGGTCCACCGGGGAGCTGTTTTTT.